The entry that follows covers one T cell receptor beta chain sequence. Antigen unknown. The data are from a study of T cell responses to AZD1222 COVID-19 vaccine. General study findings and limits: There were vaccine-associated CD4 TCRs across spike, dominant at 160-218 and 743-854. Among the donors, most were white British and more were female, and clonal diversity was possibly underestimated. In the spike-specific TCR repertoire, nearly half reportedly target unmutated variant regions.

Second-dose intervals near 4 or 12 weeks were combined. Sequenced by immunoSEQ multiplex PCR; TCRdb stores in-frame clones only, minus some. The profile shows 150,000 to 200,000 clones, approximately 89% of them singletons. Losses at the gene ends were 5 bases for V and 7 bases for J; bases not matched to a gene: 5. The V gene's germline CDR1 is SGHTA and CDR2 FQGNSA. This CDR3 spans 13 amino acids. The chain joins TRBV7-2 to TRBJ2-7; 10 nucleotides agree with TRBD1. Source: peripheral blood, taken 28 days after the second AZD1222 dose. The clonotype comes from an adult who received the AZD1222 COVID-19 vaccine. In nucleotides, the CDR3 is TGTGCCAGCAGCCGGGACAGGGGCGAAGAGCAGTACTTC. This translates into CASSRDRGEEQYF.